A selection of T cell receptor beta chains follows, all from one sample in a study of blood T cell repertoires in COVID-19. The assay was immunoSEQ multiplex PCR, and TCRdb's table has in-frame clones only and misses some. The sample consists of under 200,000 clones, more than 60% of them appearing once. Sequenced input: peripheral blood. All receptors derive from a man between 65 and 80 years old with acute or convalescent COVID-19. Both conserved end residues are trimmed from each CDR3. The size of a clone is reported for some rows only, either as once, few or many, or as a class for expanded clones.

CDR3 length	V gene	J gene	clone size	CDR3 protein
14	TRBV21-1	TRBJ1-4	.	ASRAGTGYSNEKLF
11	TRBV27	TRBJ2-1	.	ASSLRTGDEQF
15	TRBV7-9	TRBJ2-1	.	ASSRGLAGDGYNEQF
13	TRBV11-2	TRBJ1-2	.	ASSPLGGLNYGYT
15	TRBV5-4	TRBJ2-3	.	ASSLGAQGLGLDTQY
11	TRBV3-1/TRBV3-2	TRBJ1-5	once	ASSQSPNQPQH
15	TRBV19	TRBJ1-4	.	ASSISAHEGANEKLF
14	TRBV9	TRBJ2-1	.	ASSVGRLARYNEQF
9	TRBV28	TRBJ2-7	few	ASHQRYEQY
12	TRBV10-3	TRBJ1-2	.	AIGLGQGDYGYT
11	TRBV18	TRBJ1-2	few	ASSKDSLYGYT
13	TRBV6-5	TRBJ1-1	.	ASGTGGAGNTEAF
16	TRBV5-1	TRBJ2-1	.	ASSPRRSTSGRGNEQF
14	TRBV9	TRBJ1-6	few	ASSVELAGPDSPLH
13	TRBV19	TRBJ2-1	.	ASSPSRGLYNEQF
9	TRBV27	TRBJ1-1	.	ASSRGTEAF
14	TRBV6-5	TRBJ1-3	.	ASSYSGSGSGNTIY
14	TRBV5-1	TRBJ2-3	.	ASSLGPSGGPDTQY
13	TRBV5-6	TRBJ2-3	.	ASSLETTGTDTQY
14	TRBV5-1	TRBJ1-3	.	ASSLIGFFPGNTIY
13	TRBV7-8	TRBJ2-1	.	ASSLSSGGPNEQF
14	TRBV9	TRBJ2-5	.	ASSAGTGLSGETQY